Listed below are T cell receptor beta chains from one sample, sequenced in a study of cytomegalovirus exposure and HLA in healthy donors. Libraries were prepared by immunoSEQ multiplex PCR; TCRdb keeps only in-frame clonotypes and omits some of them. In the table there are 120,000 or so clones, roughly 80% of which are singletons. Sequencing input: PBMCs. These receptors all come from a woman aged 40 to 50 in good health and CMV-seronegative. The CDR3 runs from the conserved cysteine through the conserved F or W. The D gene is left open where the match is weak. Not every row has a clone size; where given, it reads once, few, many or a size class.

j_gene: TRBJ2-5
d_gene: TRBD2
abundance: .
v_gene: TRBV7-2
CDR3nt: TGTGCCAGCAGCTTCGACCTAGCGGGAGGGCGGAGGGAGACCCAGTACTTC
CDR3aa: CASSFDLAGGRRETQYF

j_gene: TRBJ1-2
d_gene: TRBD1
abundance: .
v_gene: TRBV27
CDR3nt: TGTGCCAGCAGTTTGGGGACAGGGGCGGGGTATGGCTACACCTTC
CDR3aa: CASSLGTGAGYGYTF

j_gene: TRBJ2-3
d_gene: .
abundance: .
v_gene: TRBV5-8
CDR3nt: TGTGCCAGCAGCTTGGTCGGGAGCCCAGATACGCAGTATTTT
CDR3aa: CASSLVGSPDTQYF

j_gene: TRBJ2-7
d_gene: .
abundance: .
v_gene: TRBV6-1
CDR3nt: TGTGCCAGCCGGGGGACGGAAACCTACGAGCAGTACTTC
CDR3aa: CASRGTETYEQYF

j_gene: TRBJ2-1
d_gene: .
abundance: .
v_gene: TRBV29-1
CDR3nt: TGCAGCGTTGATGTGGCTGATGAGCAGTTCTTC
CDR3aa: CSVDVADEQFF

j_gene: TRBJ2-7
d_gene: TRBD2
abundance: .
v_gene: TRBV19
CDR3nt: TGTGCCAGTAGTGACCCCTCACGGGAGGGATACGAGCAGTACTTC
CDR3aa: CASSDPSREGYEQYF

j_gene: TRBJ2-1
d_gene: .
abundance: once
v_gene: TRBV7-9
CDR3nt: TGTGCCAGCACCACCCCGGGTAGCTATGAGCAGTTCTTC
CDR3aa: CASTTPGSYEQFF

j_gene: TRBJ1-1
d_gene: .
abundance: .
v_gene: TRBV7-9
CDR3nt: TGTGCCAGCAGCTTAGCCAACAGGGTCGCCGAAGCACGTGAAGCTTTCTTT
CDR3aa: CASSLANRVAEAREAFF

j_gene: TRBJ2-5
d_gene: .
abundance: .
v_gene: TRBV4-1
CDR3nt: TGCGCCAGCAGCCAAAAGTATGGGGGGCAAGAGACCCAGTACTTC
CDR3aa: CASSQKYGGQETQYF

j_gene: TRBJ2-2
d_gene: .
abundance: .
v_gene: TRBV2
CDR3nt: TGTGCCAGCAGCGTAGTAGTCACCGGGGAGCTGTTTTTT
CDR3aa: CASSVVVTGELFF

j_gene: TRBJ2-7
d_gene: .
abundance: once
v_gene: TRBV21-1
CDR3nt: TGTGCCAGCAGATTAAAAACTAGCGACGAGCAGTACTTC
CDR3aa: CASRLKTSDEQYF

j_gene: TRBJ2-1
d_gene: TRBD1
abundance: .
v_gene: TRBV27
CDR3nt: TGTGCCAGCAGTCTTACAGGGGACGCGTTAAATGAGCAGTTCTTC
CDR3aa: CASSLTGDALNEQFF

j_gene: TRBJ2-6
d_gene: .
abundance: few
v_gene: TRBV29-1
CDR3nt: TGCAGCGTTGGGAGGGACTCTGGGGCCAACGTCCTGACTTTC
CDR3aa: CSVGRDSGANVLTF

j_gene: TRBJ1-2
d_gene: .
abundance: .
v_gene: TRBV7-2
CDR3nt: TGTGCCAGCAGCTTAGCCACCCCTCGAGGTGGCTACACCTTC
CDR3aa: CASSLATPRGGYTF

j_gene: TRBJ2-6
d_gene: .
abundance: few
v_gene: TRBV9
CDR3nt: TGTGCCAGCAGCGCTGTTTTTGCTGGGGCCAACGTCCTGACTTTC
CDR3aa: CASSAVFAGANVLTF

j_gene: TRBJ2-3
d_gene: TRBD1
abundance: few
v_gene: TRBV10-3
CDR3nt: TGTGCCATCAGCCAGACAGGGGCCAGCACAGATACGCAGTATTTT
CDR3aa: CAISQTGASTDTQYF

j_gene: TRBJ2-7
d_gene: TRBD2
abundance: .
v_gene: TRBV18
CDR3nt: TGTGCCAGCTCACCAGGGACTACCCACCGGTACGAGCAGTACTTC
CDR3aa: CASSPGTTHRYEQYF

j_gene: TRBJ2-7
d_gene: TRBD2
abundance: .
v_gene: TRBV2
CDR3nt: TGTGCCAGCAGTCGTCTAGCGGGGGCCTCCTACGAGCAGTACTTC
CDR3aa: CASSRLAGASYEQYF

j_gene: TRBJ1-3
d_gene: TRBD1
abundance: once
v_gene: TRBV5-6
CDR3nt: TGTGCCAGCAGCATTGGGACAGGGGGAAACACCATATATTTT
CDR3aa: CASSIGTGGNTIYF

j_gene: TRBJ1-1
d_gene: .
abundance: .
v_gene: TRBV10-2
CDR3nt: TGCGCCAGCAGGGGGGGGGCATCTGAAGCTTTCTTT
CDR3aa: CASRGGASEAFF

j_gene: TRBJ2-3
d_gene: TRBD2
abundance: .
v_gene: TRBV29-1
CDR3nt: TGCAGCGTTGGGGCGGGAGTGCTAGCAGATACGCAGTATTTT
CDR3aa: CSVGAGVLADTQYF

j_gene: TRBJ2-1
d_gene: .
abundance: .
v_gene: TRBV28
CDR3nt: TGTGCCAGCAGTTTGTCCTTACGGGGGATAGAACGCAATGAGCAGTTCTTC
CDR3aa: CASSLSLRGIERNEQFF

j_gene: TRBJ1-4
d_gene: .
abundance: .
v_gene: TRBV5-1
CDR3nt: TGCGCCAGCAGCTTGGGAGCAACTAATGAAAAACTGTTTTTT
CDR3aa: CASSLGATNEKLFF

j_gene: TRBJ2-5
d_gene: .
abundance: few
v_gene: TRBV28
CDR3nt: TGTGCCAGCAGCCCCGGTGGGCTGCAAGAGACCCAGTACTTC
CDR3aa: CASSPGGLQETQYF

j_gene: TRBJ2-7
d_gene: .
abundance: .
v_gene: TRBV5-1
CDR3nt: TGCGCCAGCAGCTTAGGAGGTTACGAGCAGTACTTC
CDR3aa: CASSLGGYEQYF

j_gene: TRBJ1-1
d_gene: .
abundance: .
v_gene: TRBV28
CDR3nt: TGTGCCAGCAGTATATCATCCCGCAGGGGAACTTTCTTT
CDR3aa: CASSISSRRGTFF